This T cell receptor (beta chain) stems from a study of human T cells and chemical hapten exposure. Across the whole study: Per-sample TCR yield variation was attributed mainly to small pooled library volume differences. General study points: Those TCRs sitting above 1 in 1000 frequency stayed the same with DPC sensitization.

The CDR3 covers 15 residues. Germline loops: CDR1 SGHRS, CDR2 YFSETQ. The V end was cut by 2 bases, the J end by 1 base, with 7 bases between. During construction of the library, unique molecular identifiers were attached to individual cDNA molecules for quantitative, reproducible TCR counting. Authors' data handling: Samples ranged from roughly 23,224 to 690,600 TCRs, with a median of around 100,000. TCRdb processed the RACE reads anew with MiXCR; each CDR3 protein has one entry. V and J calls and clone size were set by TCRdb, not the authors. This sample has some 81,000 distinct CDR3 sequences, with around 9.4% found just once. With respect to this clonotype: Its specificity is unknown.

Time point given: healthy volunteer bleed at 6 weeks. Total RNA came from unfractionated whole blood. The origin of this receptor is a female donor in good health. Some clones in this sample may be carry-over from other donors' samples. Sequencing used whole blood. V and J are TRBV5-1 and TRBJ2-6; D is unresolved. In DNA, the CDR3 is TGCGCCAGCAGCTTTATAGGGTCTGGGGCCAACGTCCTGACTTTC. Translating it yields CASSFIGSGANVLTF. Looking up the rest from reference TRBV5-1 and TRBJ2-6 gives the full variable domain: KAGVTQTPRYLIKTRGQQVTLSCSPISGHRSVSWYQQTPGQGLQFLFEYFSETQRNKGNFPGRFSGRQFSNSRSEMNVSTLELGDSALYLCASSFIGSGANVLTFGAGSRLTVL.